These T cell receptor beta chains were read from a single sample in a study of cytomegalovirus exposure and HLA in healthy donors. Produced via immunoSEQ multiplex PCR; TCRdb's table is partial and in-frame only. The data contain 150,000 to 180,000 clones, 86% of them singletons. The specimen was PBMCs. The source is a man aged 18 to 30 in good health and CMV-seropositive. The CDR3 runs from the conserved cysteine through the conserved F or W. D genes are given only for firm matches. Not all rows give a size; the values are once, few, many and, for expanded clones, a class.

J gene	D gene	V gene	clone size	CDR3 protein	CDR3 DNA
TRBJ1-1	-	TRBV27	-	CASSPPSRFRLNTEAFF	TGTGCCAGCAGTCCCCCTTCCCGTTTCCGGTTGAACACTGAAGCTTTCTTT
TRBJ1-4	TRBD1	TRBV7-2	-	CASSLARTGRNEKLFF	TGTGCCAGCAGCTTAGCAAGGACAGGGCGTAATGAAAAACTGTTTTTT
TRBJ2-1	TRBD2	TRBV5-6	-	CASSLNSGNYNEQFF	TGTGCCAGCAGCTTGAATAGCGGGAATTACAATGAGCAGTTCTTC
TRBJ2-6	-	TRBV7-8	-	CASSLELAEANVLTF	TGTGCCAGCAGCTTAGAACTAGCCGAGGCCAACGTCCTGACTTTC
TRBJ1-2	-	TRBV2	few	CASTKIETYGYTF	TGTGCCAGCACTAAGATTGAAACCTATGGCTACACCTTC
TRBJ2-7	TRBD2	TRBV7-6	few	CASSPGTSGKVEQYF	TGTGCCAGCAGCCCCGGGACTAGCGGGAAGGTCGAGCAGTACTTC
TRBJ1-4	-	TRBV7-3	few	CASSTPGARGEKLFF	TGTGCCAGCAGCACCCCAGGGGCAAGAGGGGAAAAACTGTTTTTT
TRBJ2-5	TRBD2	TRBV15	-	CATSSPSGGRETQYF	TGTGCCACCAGCAGTCCTAGCGGGGGTCGGGAGACCCAGTACTTC
TRBJ1-4	-	TRBV5-4	-	CASSWSGGLEKLFF	TGTGCCAGCAGCTGGAGCGGGGGCTTGGAAAAACTGTTTTTT
TRBJ2-3	TRBD2	TRBV11-3	-	CASSPTGTSVDTQYF	TGTGCCAGCAGCCCCACCGGGACTAGCGTAGATACGCAGTATTTT
TRBJ2-3	-	TRBV6-4	-	CASSQASSTDTQYF	TGTGCCAGCAGTCAGGCGTCTAGCACAGATACGCAGTATTTT
TRBJ2-1	-	TRBV9	-	CASSVGGLIPTEQFF	TGTGCCAGCAGCGTAGGGGGACTTATCCCGACCGAGCAGTTCTTC
TRBJ2-7	TRBD2	TRBV19	-	CASSYYSGPYEQYF	TGTGCCAGTAGTTACTATAGCGGGCCCTACGAGCAGTACTTC
TRBJ1-1	TRBD1	TRBV18	-	CASSPPDRGFKNTEAFF	TGTGCCAGCTCACCTCCGGACAGGGGGTTTAAGAACACTGAAGCTTTCTTT
TRBJ1-3	TRBD1	TRBV7-9	few	CASSTTGYGNTIYF	TGTGCCAGCAGTACGACAGGGTATGGAAACACCATATATTTT
TRBJ1-1	-	TRBV6-5	-	CASSYSKGTGPEAFF	TGTGCCAGCAGTTACTCAAAGGGGACTGGCCCTGAAGCTTTCTTT
TRBJ1-2	TRBD1	TRBV11-2	few	CASRTGGTSGGYTF	TGTGCCAGCCGGACAGGGGGAACCTCGGGGGGCTACACCTTC
TRBJ1-6	-	TRBV10-1	-	CARTESGRGSPLHF	TGCGCCAGGACCGAATCGGGAAGGGGGTCACCCCTCCACTTT
TRBJ2-3	TRBD2	TRBV6-5	once	CASSYSGTSPGDTQYF	TGTGCCAGCAGTTACTCCGGGACTAGCCCCGGCGATACGCAGTATTTT
TRBJ2-7	-	TRBV7-9	once	CASSLGFGDEQYF	TGTGCCAGCAGCTTAGGATTCGGGGACGAGCAGTACTTC
TRBJ1-3	TRBD1	TRBV18	once	CASSPRGTVSSGNTIYF	TGTGCCAGCTCACCACGGGGGACAGTCTCCTCTGGAAACACCATATATTTT
TRBJ2-4	TRBD2	TRBV7-2	once	CASSLKRLAGGRGIQYF	TGTGCCAGCAGCTTAAAGCGACTAGCGGGAGGGCGGGGCATTCAGTACTTC
TRBJ1-6	TRBD1	TRBV27	few	CASSYWTGRYSPLHF	TGTGCCAGCAGTTATTGGACAGGGCGATATTCACCCCTCCACTTT
TRBJ1-2	TRBD1	TRBV4-2	few	CASSQDGAGGVYGYTF	TGTGCCAGCAGCCAAGATGGGGCAGGGGGCGTCTATGGCTACACCTTC
TRBJ1-1	-	TRBV29-1	few	CSVSKGLNTEAFF	TGCAGCGTCTCGAAGGGGCTCAACACTGAAGCTTTCTTT
TRBJ2-2	-	TRBV6-6	-	CASSYPGSTGELFF	TGTGCCAGCAGTTACCCAGGCTCCACCGGGGAGCTGTTTTTT
TRBJ2-7	TRBD2	TRBV9	-	CASSVGGGENSYEQYF	TGTGCCAGCAGCGTAGGTGGGGGGGAGAACTCCTACGAGCAGTACTTC
TRBJ1-4	TRBD1	TRBV6-1	-	CASGDRGFANEKLFF	TGTGCCAGCGGGGACAGGGGATTTGCTAATGAAAAACTGTTTTTT
TRBJ2-5	TRBD2	TRBV7-3	-	CASSPGLAGEETQYF	TGTGCCAGCAGCCCCGGATTAGCGGGGGAAGAGACCCAGTACTTC
TRBJ1-1	-	TRBV4-1	-	CASSQHFSLNTEAFF	TGCGCCAGCAGCCAACACTTTTCTCTGAACACTGAAGCTTTCTTT
TRBJ2-5	-	TRBV19	once	CASSPSRETQYF	TGTGCCAGTAGTCCTTCGAGAGAGACCCAGTACTTC
TRBJ1-4	TRBD1	TRBV5-1	-	CASSLGQGDEKLFF	TGCGCCAGCAGCCTCGGGCAGGGGGATGAAAAACTGTTTTTT
TRBJ1-4	-	TRBV29-1	-	CSVRATGEKLFF	TGCAGCGTGCGGGCGACTGGTGAAAAACTGTTTTTT
TRBJ1-3	TRBD1	TRBV7-9	-	CASSLLPGQDDSGNTIYF	TGTGCCAGCAGCTTACTTCCAGGACAGGACGACTCTGGAAACACCATATATTTT
TRBJ2-1	TRBD1	TRBV27	-	CASGSGQGLNEQFF	TGTGCCAGCGGATCGGGACAGGGGCTCAATGAGCAGTTCTTC
TRBJ1-2	-	TRBV7-2	once	CASSLEDTWAYYGYTF	TGTGCCAGCAGCTTAGAGGACACCTGGGCCTACTATGGCTACACCTTC
TRBJ1-6	-	TRBV7-9	-	CASSPPQITGSPLHF	TGTGCCAGCAGCCCCCCACAGATAACAGGATCACCCCTCCACTTT
TRBJ1-3	-	TRBV25-1	few	CASNTQGGNTIYF	TGTGCCAGCAACACCCAGGGAGGAAACACCATATATTTT
TRBJ1-3	-	TRBV2	-	CASTRVNTIYF	TGTGCCAGCACCAGGGTAAACACCATATATTTT
TRBJ2-7	-	TRBV5-1	-	CASSLSGPQRTYEQYF	TGCGCCAGCAGCTTATCGGGTCCGCAGCGGACGTACGAGCAGTACTTC
TRBJ2-7	-	TRBV10-2	-	CASSRGWQGSDEQYF	TGCGCCAGCAGCCGAGGTTGGCAGGGGAGCGACGAGCAGTACTTC
TRBJ1-1	TRBD1	TRBV11-2	-	CASSLTGGSRFDTEAFF	TGTGCCAGCAGCTTAACAGGGGGCTCCAGGTTCGACACTGAAGCTTTCTTT
TRBJ2-2	TRBD2	TRBV13	once	CASSLRREGPGELFF	TGTGCCAGCAGCTTAAGGCGGGAGGGCCCCGGGGAGCTGTTTTTT
TRBJ1-2	-	TRBV4-3	few	CASSQAGGNYGYTF	TGCGCCAGCAGCCAAGCTGGAGGGAACTATGGCTACACCTTC
TRBJ1-5	-	TRBV15	-	CATGDQGWGNQPQHF	TGTGCCACCGGAGATCAGGGTTGGGGCAATCAGCCCCAGCATTTT
TRBJ2-3	-	TRBV30	once	CAWSGWETDTQYF	TGTGCCTGGAGTGGATGGGAGACGGATACGCAGTATTTT
TRBJ2-5	TRBD2	TRBV9	-	CASSDDGTIARETQYF	TGTGCCAGCAGCGACGACGGGACTATCGCCCGAGAGACCCAGTACTTC
TRBJ2-3	TRBD2	TRBV6-5	-	CASSPIAGVTDTQYF	TGTGCCAGCAGTCCAATAGCGGGAGTAACAGATACGCAGTATTTT
TRBJ2-7	TRBD1	TRBV14	-	CASSTRTGGLYEQYF	TGTGCCAGCAGCACTAGGACAGGGGGCCTCTACGAGCAGTACTTC
TRBJ2-1	-	TRBV7-2	few	CASSFRLDDEQFF	TGTGCCAGCAGCTTCAGACTAGACGATGAGCAGTTCTTC
TRBJ2-1	TRBD1	TRBV25-1	once	CASSESGTGDNNEQFF	TGTGCCAGCAGTGAATCCGGGACAGGGGATAACAATGAGCAGTTCTTC
TRBJ1-1	-	TRBV7-2	-	CASSLVGRTMNTEAFF	TGTGCCAGCAGCTTAGTCGGGCGGACAATGAACACTGAAGCTTTCTTT
TRBJ1-4	-	TRBV5-6	-	CASRSRGANEKLFF	TGTGCCAGCAGGTCTCGGGGGGCGAATGAAAAACTGTTTTTT